This T cell receptor (beta chain) was sequenced for a study of shared T cell receptors in the human thymus (dated by TCRdb to the early 2020s). Broadly, across the study: The study examined how self-reactive, shared T-cell receptor alpha chains are generated in the human thymus.

On this clone itself: The specificity of this receptor is unknown. No per-base quality is available; no much larger clone lies one base away.

The method behind the library was the immunoSEQ multiplex PCR assay. TCRdb holds this immuneACCESS table with in-frame rearrangements only. Some clones are missing; in checked studies, unresolved V genes explain under half, and the rest has no known cause. This sample gives hundreds of thousands of clones in total; roughly 90% of them show up just once. The ten largest account for approximately 0.01% of the sample. The germline V gene encodes CDR1 SGHDT and CDR2 YYEEEE. From the cysteine up to the phenylalanine, the CDR3 has a length of 13 residues. The retained sequence is limited to the CDR3, 39 bases, with the frame set at the first base. V ends up 6 bases short and J 9 bases short, with an unmatched junction base count of 7. This sample was also put to use in a study of human thymus T cells. As that second paper reports: Donors were immunologically healthy infants undergoing open corrective cardiac surgery for congenital heart defects in Finland. The thymus tissue came from surgical resects taken out during corrective cardiac surgery. V and J gene segment usage appeared biased in both thymic and peripheral blood repertoires. Highly overlapping thymic TCR repertoires among unrelated individuals were reported in the related research. The study used under 10 infant thymus samples plus four related peripheral blood samples to characterize TCR alpha and beta repertoires. The infant donors were roughly 7 to 244 days old, and the cohort included six or seven males and a couple of females. Thymocytes were released mechanically from tissue and stored at -70 °C as pellets of about 9.5-32 million cells. A QIAsymphony instrument was used to extract genomic DNA from the frozen cell pellets. TCRB and TCRAD loci were amplified from a standardized quantity of quality-controlled genomic DNA using the immunoSEQ multiplex PCR assay. Amplicons spanned the V(D)J region at a length sufficient to cover the CDR3 and identify V and J genes. The amplicons were sequenced on an Illumina platform via the commercial immunoSEQ service. Primer bias and sequencing errors were corrected as previously described, and TCRAD and TCRB were defined on the basis of the IMGT database. immunoSEQ Analyzer 3.0 and VDJTools were used for repertoire analysis, which covered basic statistics, V/J segment usage, diversity estimates, rarefaction and pairwise overlap. Diversity was estimated using the Chao1, ChaoE, Efron-Thisted, Shannon and inverse Simpson indices, and was also estimated on datasets down-sampled to the size of the smallest sample. For repertoire overlap, CDR3 nucleotide sequence, V gene and J gene had to match strictly, and clustering was done by Jaccard-based multidimensional scaling. On average, roughly 850,000 unique TCRB clonotypes were obtained from thymus samples, compared with around 78,000 from blood samples.

This clonotype was obtained from a boy younger than two with a congenital heart defect. Donor details come from another sample of the same person, matched by shared clones. The sample consisted of thymocytes. The V and J segments used are TRBV5-6 and TRBJ2-1, with TRBD2 identical over 9 junction bases. The CDR3 protein: CASIGLAGSEQFF. The DNA sequence is TGTGCCAGCATCGGGCTAGCGGGATCTGAGCAGTTCTTC.